The sequence of this T cell receptor beta chain was determined in a study of spatial heterogeneity in lung cancer. General study results and limits: How many expanded intratumoral alpha and beta TCRs were present tracked the tumor mutation count, which was a count of nonsynonymous mutations.

TCRdb reanalysed the 5' RACE reads using MiXCR and keeps one entry per CDR3 protein. This sample has approximately 1,500 distinct CDR3 sequences, with about 19% found just once. This clonotype is medium-sized within its sample. As yet, its antigen is unknown. Time point indicated: sample taken at primary tumor resection. This specimen consisted of lung tumor tissue, obtained at surgery. This TCR derives from a male donor with early-stage non-small cell lung cancer.

The DNA of the CDR3 is TGCAGCGTTGTAGGGCAGAATTCGAACACCGGGGAGCTGTTTTTT. Translating it yields CSVVGQNSNTGELFF. The genes are TRBV29-1 and TRBJ2-2; D is unclear. The CDR3 length is 15 residues. Trimming pared 4 bases from V and 0 bases from J, leaving 12 bases between. CDR1 and CDR2 (germline): SQVTM, ANQGSEA.